The 11 T cell receptor beta chains below were found in one sample sequenced in a study of T-cell memory formation after mild COVID-19 (dated by TCRdb to the early 2020s). The library was built by means of 5' RACE. These reads were obtained on an Illumina NovaSeq 6000. TCRdb reworked the public reads: Q25 trimming with fastp, MiXCR clone assembly, productive beta chains retained. Every CDR3 protein is listed once, alongside the most common genes and DNA of its rows. This sample is represented by 580,000 or so distinct CDR3 sequences; roughly a sixth of them were singletons. Of the sample, about 8.1% falls within the top ten clones. Sequencing input: PBMCs or a T cell subset sorted from them (not recorded which). These receptors were taken from an adult woman who had mild COVID-19 (a few samples of this study predate the infection). The sample titles of this study are shuffled in the database, so cell type and time point are left out; the donor was told from shared clones.

The CDR3 loop reads CASSVGTIAGARETQYF. The CDR3 DNA is TGTGCCAGCAGCGTAGGTACTATAGCGGGAGCCCGGGAGACCCAGTACTTC. The chain uses TRBV9 and TRBJ2-5; 9 nucleotides line up with TRBD2. V shed 0 bases and J 5 bases; nucleotides not matched to a gene: 11. Germline loops: CDR1 SGDLS, CDR2 YYNGEE. The length of the CDR3 is 17 residues.

The chain recombines TRBV7-8 with TRBJ2-7; 12 bases map to TRBD2. There are 17 residues in the CDR3. Looked up from germline, CDR1 is SGHVS and CDR2 is FQNEAQ. The V and J ends lost 1 base and 4 bases, in that order; junction bases with no gene match: 8. The CDR3 protein is CASSLVATSGRRYEQYF. DNA of the CDR3: TGTGCCAGCAGCTTAGTGGCGACTAGCGGGAGAAGATACGAGCAGTACTTC. Drawing the rest from reference TRBV7-8 and TRBJ2-7, the complete variable domain is GAGVSQSPRYKVAKRGQDVALRCDPISGHVSLFWYQQALGQGPEFLTYFQNEAQLDKSGLPSDRFFAERPEGSVSTLKIQRTQQEDSAVYLCASSLVATSGRRYEQYFGPGTRLTVT.

The chain employs TRBV11-2 and TRBJ1-4, with D unresolved. The V gene's germline CDR1 is SGHAT and CDR2 FQNNGV. The CDR3 is 19 amino acids. The V end lost 4 bases, the J end lost 3 bases, and 24 bases lay between the germline ends. The CDR3 DNA reads TGTGCCAGCAGCTACTTTAGTTGGGCGTCCCCCAAGGCTAATGAAAAACTGTTTTTT. Protein product: CASSYFSWASPKANEKLFF.

This clonotype showed up just a few times. This chain joins TRBV5-1 and TRBJ2-1; 7 bases align to TRBD1. The germline V gene encodes CDR1 SGHRS and CDR2 YFSETQ. The CDR3 extends over 15 amino acids. With 3 bases clipped from V and 1 base from J, the junction kept 4 bases outside the gene matches. The CDR3 loop reads CASSSTGLSYNEQFF. CDR3 nucleotide sequence: TGCGCCAGCAGCTCGACAGGGTTATCCTACAATGAGCAGTTCTTC. The full variable domain, rest sourced from reference TRBV5-1 and TRBJ2-1, is KAGVTQTPRYLIKTRGQQVTLSCSPISGHRSVSWYQQTPGQGLQFLFEYFSETQRNKGNFPGRFSGRQFSNSRSEMNVSTLELGDSALYLCASSSTGLSYNEQFFGPGTRLTVL.

The chain employs TRBV27 and TRBJ2-7; D is unclear. The length of the CDR3 is 14 residues. Per germline, CDR1 MNHEY and CDR2 SMNVEV (reference sequence). The germline V and J ends were trimmed by 4 bases and 1 base, with 11 bases remaining between them. The CDR3 DNA is TGTGCCAGCAGTTCGAAGGGCTATTCCTACGAGCAGTACTTC. Translated: CASSSKGYSYEQYF.

This clonotype was picked up a small number of times. The gene calls are TRBV12-3 or TRBV12-4 and TRBJ2-1, with D unclear. The CDR3 has 11 residues. The CDR3 DNA is TGTGCAGCCCTTTCACACAATGAGCAGTTCTTC. Translated: CAALSHNEQFF.

This clonotype has a handful of counts. This chain connects TRBV5-6 to TRBJ2-7; 10 bases line up with TRBD1. V trimming: 2 bases; J trimming: 3 bases; junction bases outside the gene matches: 2. Germline CDR1 is SGHDT and CDR2 is YYEEEE. The CDR3 consists of 14 residues. CDR3 residues: CASSFGTGVYEQYF. The CDR3 coding sequence is TGTGCCAGCAGCTTTGGGACAGGGGTCTACGAGCAGTACTTC.

This clonotype was counted between two and nine times. V usage is TRBV7-6 and J usage is TRBJ2-5; D might be TRBD2 (5 bases). CDR1 is SGHVS and CDR2 is FNYEAQ in the germline V gene. V lost 4 bases and J lost 4, with 10 bases in between. The CDR3 is made up of 13 amino acids. CDR3 DNA sequence: TGTGCCAGCAGCTCCTATAGCGTAGAGACCCAGTACTTC. It yields the protein CASSSYSVETQYF. Full variable domain (rest looked up from reference TRBV7-6 and TRBJ2-5): GAGVSQSPRYKVTKRGQDVALRCDPISGHVSLYWYRQALGQGPEFLTYFNYEAQQDKSGLPNDRFSAERPEGSISTLTIQRTEQRDSAMYRCASSSYSVETQYFGPGTRLLVL.

This clonotype was seen repeatedly, ten times or more. The V call is TRBV28, the J call TRBJ2-5; 14 nucleotides line up with TRBD2. Trimming removed 0 bases from V and 4 bases from J; junction bases left unmatched: 1. This CDR3 is built from 16 residues. The germline V gene has CDR1 MDHEN and CDR2 SYDVKM. DNA for the CDR3: TGTGCCAGCAGTTTATGGACTAGCGGGAGGGTAGAGACCCAGTACTTC. Translating it yields CASSLWTSGRVETQYF.

Only a few counts were recorded for this clonotype. The V and J genes are TRBV20-1 and TRBJ1-2, with D unresolved. With 5 bases removed from V and 8 bases from J, the gap between germline ends came to 15 bases. This CDR3 contains 12 residues. Germline V gene lookup returns CDR1 DFQATT and CDR2 SNEGSKA (reference sequence). The DNA of the CDR3 is TGCAGTGCTCTCCGGGCCCCGGAGGGCTACACCTTC. Protein: CSALRAPEGYTF.

The rearrangement links TRBV7-6 to TRBJ2-4; 7 nucleotides align to TRBD2. The length of the CDR3 is 16 residues. Per germline, CDR1 SGHVS and CDR2 FNYEAQ. The V and J ends lost 1 base and 6 bases, in that order; junction bases with no gene match: 9. The CDR3 bases are TGTGCCAGCAGCTTAGGCCCCGCCAGGGAGGGAAACATTCAGTACTTC. This gives the protein CASSLGPAREGNIQYF.